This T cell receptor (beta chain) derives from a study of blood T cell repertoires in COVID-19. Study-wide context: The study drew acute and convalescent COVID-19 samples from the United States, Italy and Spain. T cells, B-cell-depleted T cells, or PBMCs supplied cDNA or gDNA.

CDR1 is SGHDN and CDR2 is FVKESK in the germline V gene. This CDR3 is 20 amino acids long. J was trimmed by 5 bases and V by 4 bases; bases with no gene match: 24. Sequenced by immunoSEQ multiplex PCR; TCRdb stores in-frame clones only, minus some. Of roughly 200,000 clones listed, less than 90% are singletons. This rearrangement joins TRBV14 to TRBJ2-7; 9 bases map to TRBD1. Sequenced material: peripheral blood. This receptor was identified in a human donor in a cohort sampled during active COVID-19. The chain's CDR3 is CASSRLRGQGQSFGYNEQYF. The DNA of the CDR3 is TGTGCCAGCAGCCGACTGAGGGGACAGGGACAATCTTTTGGGTATAACGAGCAGTACTTC.